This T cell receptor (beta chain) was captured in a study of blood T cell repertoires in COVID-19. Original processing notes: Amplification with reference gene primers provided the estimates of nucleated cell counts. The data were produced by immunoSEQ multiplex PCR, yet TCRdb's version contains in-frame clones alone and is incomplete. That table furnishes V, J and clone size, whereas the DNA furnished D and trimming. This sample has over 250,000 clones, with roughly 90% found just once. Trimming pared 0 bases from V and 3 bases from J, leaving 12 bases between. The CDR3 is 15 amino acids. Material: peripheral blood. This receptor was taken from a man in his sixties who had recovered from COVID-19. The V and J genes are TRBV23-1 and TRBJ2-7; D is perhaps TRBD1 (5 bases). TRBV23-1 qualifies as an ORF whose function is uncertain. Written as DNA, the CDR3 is TGCGCCAGCAGTCAATCGAACAGGAACTACTACGAGCAGTACTTC. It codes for CASSQSNRNYYEQYF.